The rows below give T cell receptor beta chains drawn from one sample of a study of CD8+ T cells in alopecia areata. Clones were sequenced by immunoSEQ multiplex PCR, and TCRdb holds only the in-frame ones, with some missing. The sample lists approximately 110,000 clones, under 60% occurring once. Sample: CD8+ T cells sorted from blood, taken at week 24, from a patient treated with tofacitinib. All receptors come from a human donor with alopecia areata. CDR3s include the opening cysteine and the closing phenylalanine or tryptophan.

v_call cdr3_length cdr3_aa
TRBV7-9 13 CASSSRTAYEQYF
TRBV27 15 CASSVFPRTGTEAFF
TRBV4-3 15 CASSRLTGATDTQYF
TRBV10-3 18 CAISESAPGGPNTGELFF
TRBV7-2 17 CASSPDVTGPSYNEQFF
TRBV5-6 13 CASSPGDNSPLHF
TRBV29-1 12 CSVTGVFYEQYF
TRBV27 15 CASIPIGTGVHEQYF
TRBV18 16 CASSRGAGEEGDTQYF
TRBV27 14 CASSLRQGWLGYTF
TRBV5-6 14 CASSSESGLYEQYF
TRBV19 16 CASSIGQGFDNSPLHF
TRBV29-1 12 CSGYRGNTEAFF
TRBV6-5 14 CASSTESRNTEAFF
TRBV30 12 CAWSEVLIEAFF
TRBV14 13 CASSRGVVETQYF
TRBV28 15 CASSLTTGDVYGYTF
TRBV29-1 12 CSVVLGSYEQYF
TRBV29-1 13 CSVPRTSYNEQFF
TRBV7-9 15 CASSIGQGLNTEAFF
TRBV6-1 16 CASSEAEFAGNSPLHF
TRBV5-1 16 CASSLAGTSSYNEQFF
TRBV30 13 CAWSVQPNTEAFF
TRBV10-2 14 CASSLTSAQETQYF
TRBV13 16 CASSRLTSGGYNEQFF
TRBV7-8 15 CASSVRQGNTGELFF
TRBV7-9 11 CASSPGYEQYF
TRBV5-1 13 CASWPEKQETQYF
TRBV4-1 14 CASNSGGTAYEQYF
TRBV9 14 CASSGVFRPDTQYF
TRBV7-9 12 CASELGSYGYTF
TRBV7-9 16 CASSRGLAVRQETQYF
TRBV9 14 CASSVADRGHEQYF
TRBV2 13 CASSYSLTETQYF
TRBV6-1 14 CASSDLALVGEQYF
TRBV27 14 CASSLRVSNTEAFF